Below, 23 T cell receptor beta chains from the same sample are listed, as sequenced in a study of blood T cell repertoires in COVID-19. Some clones are missing from TCRdb's copy, which holds only in-frame ones; the method was immunoSEQ multiplex PCR. The repertoire holds roughly 140,000 clones, with about four fifths as singletons. Specimen: peripheral blood. The origin of the receptors is a human donor in a cohort sampled during active COVID-19.

This chain links TRBV21-1 with TRBJ2-4; the DNA was not used to check the table's D call, TRBD1. TRBV21-1 is assigned pseudogene status. This CDR3 comprises 11 residues. The CDR3 reads CASIQGNIQYF. CDR3 coding DNA: TGTGCCAGCATACAGGGGAACATTCAGTACTTC.

The V call is TRBV6-5, the J call TRBJ2-7; tentative D call: TRBD1 (5 bases). This CDR3 spans 13 amino acids. CDR1 MNHEY and CDR2 SVGAGI come from the germline V gene. V lost 6 bases, J lost 3 bases, and 12 bases lay in between. CDR3 sequence reads: CASSTPRGYEQYF. DNA of the CDR3: TGTGCCAGCAGCACCCCTAGGGGCTACGAGCAGTACTTC.

CDR3 region: CASSYRTGTTNEKLFF. In nucleotides, the CDR3 is TGTGCCAGCAGCTACAGGACAGGGACAACTAATGAAAAACTGTTTTTT. V usage is TRBV5-6 and J usage is TRBJ1-4; TRBD1 matches 8 bases. The V segment lost 3 bases and the J segment 0 bases; nucleotides outside the gene matches: 4. The CDR3 totals 16 residues. The germline CDR1 and CDR2 sequences are SGHDT and YYEEEE.

The rearrangement uses TRBV15 and TRBJ2-7; the D is unclear. CDR1 and CDR2 from the germline V gene are LNHNV and YYDKDF (reference sequence). Trimming pared 0 bases from V and 6 bases from J, leaving 12 bases between. This CDR3 is built from 14 residues. The CDR3 DNA follows: TGTGCCACCAGCAGAGATAGCACCTCTCTCGAGCAGTACTTC. Its protein product is CATSRDSTSLEQYF.

This clone was seen only once. The chain joins TRBV28 to TRBJ1-2, with a possible D match to TRBD1 (6 bases). Trimming cost V 4 bases and J 5 bases, with 17 bases left between them. CDR1 and CDR2 from the germline V gene are MDHEN and SYDVKM. There are 15 residues in the CDR3. The CDR3 DNA reads as TGTGCCAGCAGTTCCCCTCGCGGGGGGGCGTATGGCTACACCTTC. Protein sequence: CASSSPRGGAYGYTF.

The chain recombines TRBV3-1 (or the pseudogene TRBV3-2) with TRBJ2-3; D unresolved. Trimming left V 4 bases short and J 2 bases short, with 19 bases between. The length of the CDR3 is 17 residues. The germline gives CDR1 LGHDT, CDR2 YNNKEL (reference sequence). The CDR3 reads CASSLFPTPTPTDTQYF. The CDR3, as DNA: TGTGCCAGCAGCCTTTTCCCGACTCCTACTCCCACAGATACGCAGTATTTT.

The gene calls are TRBV6-5 and TRBJ2-2, with TRBD1 matching 9 bases. Germline-derived CDR1 and CDR2 are MNHEY and SVGAGI. V dropped 5 bases and J dropped 6; count of bases not matched to a gene: 4. CDR3 length: 14 amino acids. The CDR3 nucleotides are TGTGCCAGCAGTCAGACAGGGGGGGCCGGGGAGCTGTTTTTT. As protein: CASSQTGGAGELFF.

This chain joins TRBV7-2 and TRBJ2-7; maybe TRBD1 (6 bases). V was pared by 3 bases and J by 2 bases, with 14 bases between. The CDR3 sequence is 15 residues long. Germline CDR1 and CDR2: SGHTA and FQGNSA. CDR3 bases: TGTGCCAGCAGCTTCAATCCGGGACAAGCCTACGAGCAGTACTTC. Its protein product is CASSFNPGQAYEQYF.

The chain carries TRBV6-2 or TRBV6-3 and TRBJ1-1, with TRBD1 matching over 12 bases. The CDR3 consists of 14 residues. V lost 5 bases to trimming and J lost 13 bases; unmatched junction nucleotides: 11. From germline, CDR1 is MNHEY and CDR2 SVGEGT. This CDR3 reads CASSISGTGGIIFF. The CDR3 DNA follows: TGTGCCAGCAGTATCTCCGGGACAGGGGGCATTATTTTCTTT.

This chain uses TRBV18 with TRBJ1-5; maybe TRBD1 (6 bases). CDR1 and CDR2 from the germline V gene are KGHSH and LQKENI. The germline V and J ends were trimmed by 5 bases and 3 bases, with 11 bases remaining between them. The CDR3 contains 14 residues. CDR3 coding DNA: TGTGCCAGCTCATCTACAGGGACCAATCAGCCCCAGCATTTT. This translates into CASSSTGTNQPQHF.

This chain connects TRBV4-3 to TRBJ1-2; tentatively, D is TRBD1 (5 bases). Germline CDR1 is LGHNA and CDR2 is YSLEER. The V end lost 1 base, the J end lost 7 bases, and 22 bases lay between the germline ends. This CDR3 is built from 17 residues. DNA for the CDR3: TGCGCCAGCAGCCAAGCCCAGACAGAGGTGCCTTATAGTGGCTACACCTTC. Translation gives CASSQAQTEVPYSGYTF.

The chain has TRBV29-1 and TRBJ2-2; no firm D call. The length of the CDR3 is 11 residues. CDR1 and CDR2 (germline): SQVTM, ANQGSEA. The ends were cut back, 8 bases at V and 6 bases at J, with 10 bases in the middle. The CDR3 spells CSYMIAGELFF. The CDR3 DNA follows: TGCAGCTACATGATTGCCGGGGAGCTGTTTTTT.

This chain links TRBV7-3 with TRBJ2-1; tentatively, D is TRBD2 (6 bases). CDR1 and CDR2 (germline): SGHTA, FQGTGA. This CDR3 contains 16 residues. The V end was cut by 6 bases, the J end by 2 bases, with 17 bases between. The CDR3 region is CASRATRDSTYNEQFF. The CDR3 DNA follows: TGTGCCAGCAGAGCCACTCGGGACTCGACCTACAATGAGCAGTTCTTC.

This chain links TRBV10-3 with TRBJ2-7; D is possibly TRBD2 (6 bases). Trimming took 4 bases from V and 2 from J, leaving 9 bases between them. The V gene's germline CDR1 is ENHRY and CDR2 SYGVKD. The CDR3 has 13 amino acids. CDR3 sequence (DNA): TGTGCCATCAGTGGTCCGGGGGCCTACGAGCAGTACTTC. Residues: CAISGPGAYEQYF.

This clone was observed a single time. The chain uses TRBV21-1 and TRBJ1-1; the DNA was not compared with TRBD1, the D call given in the table. TRBV21-1 is labeled a pseudogene. There are 17 residues in the CDR3. CDR3 sequence reads: CASSPSTQDRGRTEAFF. The CDR3 coding sequence is TGTGCCAGCAGCCCTAGTACCCAGGACAGGGGGCGGACTGAAGCTTTCTTT.

The gene calls are TRBV13 and TRBJ2-5, with 10 positions matching TRBD2. Germline assignment: CDR1 PRHDT and CDR2 FYEKMQ (reference sequence). The junction had 8 bases not matched to a gene; V was cut back by 1 base and J by 6 bases. This CDR3 has 16 residues. This CDR3 reads CASSLVVAGGTKTQYF. The CDR3 coding sequence is TGTGCCAGCAGCTTAGTGGTAGCGGGAGGAACAAAGACCCAGTACTTC.

This clone occurred once. This chain uses TRBV6-4 with TRBJ2-7, with TRBD2 identical over 14 bases. V trimming: 5 bases; J trimming: 0 bases; junction bases outside the gene matches: 6. The CDR3 runs to 17 residues. Per germline, CDR1 MRHNA and CDR2 SNTAGT. CDR3 DNA: TGTGCCAGCAGTCCTTGGACTAGCGGGAGGAGCTCCTACGAGCAGTACTTC. Translated: CASSPWTSGRSSYEQYF.

The rearrangement links TRBV28 to TRBJ1-4, with a tentative D call TRBD1 (6 bases). The germline V and J ends were trimmed by 8 bases and 5 bases, with 15 bases remaining between them. The germline gives CDR1 MDHEN, CDR2 SYDVKM. The CDR3 length is 14 residues. In DNA form, the CDR3 reads TGTGCCAGCTGCTACAGGGTGGGGAATGAAAAACTGTTTTTT. Translating it yields CASCYRVGNEKLFF.

The chain has TRBV5-1 and TRBJ2-1; D is possibly TRBD1 (6 bases). Germline CDR1 SGHRS, CDR2 YFSETQ. The CDR3 runs 15 residues. Trimming removed 3 bases at V and 6 bases at J, with 16 bases between. The CDR3 protein is CASSSTGPGFNEQFF. The CDR3 DNA reads as TGCGCCAGCAGCTCGACAGGACCTGGGTTCAATGAGCAGTTCTTC.

CDR3 sequence reads: CASSEVAGETQYF. The DNA of the CDR3 is TGTGCCAGCAGTGAAGTTGCGGGAGAGACCCAGTACTTC. V gene TRBV2 combines with J gene TRBJ2-5; D is perhaps TRBD2 (5 bases). The V end was cut by 1 base, the J end by 4 bases, with 7 bases between. From germline, CDR1 is SNHLY and CDR2 FYNNEI. The CDR3 loop spans 13 amino acids.

V and J are TRBV5-1 and TRBJ2-5; 7 nucleotides match TRBD2. Germline V gene lookup returns CDR1 SGHRS and CDR2 YFSETQ. With V trimmed by 3 bases and J by 3 bases, 8 bases remained unmatched. There are 15 residues in the CDR3. CDR3 sequence: CASSSAGTKEETQYF. The DNA for the CDR3 is TGCGCCAGCAGCTCCGCCGGGACTAAAGAAGAGACCCAGTACTTC.

This clone was detected only a few times. The V gene is TRBV19, the J gene TRBJ1-5, with D maybe TRBD1 (6 bases). From germline, CDR1 is LNHDA and CDR2 SQIVND (reference sequence). The germline V and J ends were trimmed by 5 bases and 5 bases, with 16 bases remaining between them. The length of the CDR3 is 15 residues. CDR3 loop: CASSPPQGEDQPQHF. The CDR3 bases are TGTGCCAGTAGTCCGCCACAGGGTGAGGATCAGCCCCAGCATTTT.

This clone has just a few counts. This chain uses TRBV19 with TRBJ1-2; D is unresolved. Germline CDR1 and CDR2: LNHDA and SQIVND (reference sequence). The V gene lost 5 bases and the J gene lost 7 bases, with 11 bases spanning the gap. The CDR3 is 12 residues long. CDR3 bases: TGTGCCAGTAGTGGCGGGAGCTTTGGCTACACCTTC. It specifies CASSGGSFGYTF.